This T cell receptor beta chain is from a study of T cell responses to AZD1222 COVID-19 vaccine. Study-level points and caveats: The study found Spike-specific TCR breadth and depth rose after two AZD1222 doses.

Details on this clone: Its antigen is as yet unknown.

The CDR3 has 15 residues. Germline V gene data show CDR1 as GTSNPN and CDR2 as SVGIG (reference sequence). Trimming pared 0 bases from V and 8 bases from J, leaving 16 bases between. Produced via immunoSEQ multiplex PCR; TCRdb's table is partial and in-frame only. This table holds over 100,000 clones, 88% found once. The chain combines TRBV30 with TRBJ1-4, with D perhaps matching TRBD1 (5 bases). This TCR derives from an adult in good health. The material sequenced was peripheral blood, taken on day 0 of MenACWY control vaccination. DNA of the CDR3: TGTGCCTGGAGTGTACGCAGGCAGGGCGGGGAAAAACTGTTTTTT. Encoded protein: CAWSVRRQGGEKLFF.